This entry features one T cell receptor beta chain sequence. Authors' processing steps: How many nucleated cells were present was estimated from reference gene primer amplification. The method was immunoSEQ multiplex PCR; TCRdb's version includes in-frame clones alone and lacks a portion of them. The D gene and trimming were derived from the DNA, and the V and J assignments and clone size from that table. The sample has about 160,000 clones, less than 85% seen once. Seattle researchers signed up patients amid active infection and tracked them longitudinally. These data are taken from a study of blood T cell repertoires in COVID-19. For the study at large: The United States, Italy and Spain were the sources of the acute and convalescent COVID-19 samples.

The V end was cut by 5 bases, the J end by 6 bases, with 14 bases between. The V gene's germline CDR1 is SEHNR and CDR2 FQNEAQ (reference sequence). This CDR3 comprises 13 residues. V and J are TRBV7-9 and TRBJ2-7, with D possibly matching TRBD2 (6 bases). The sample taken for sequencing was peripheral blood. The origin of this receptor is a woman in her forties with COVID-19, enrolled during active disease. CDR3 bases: TGTGCCAGCAGCCCTACGGGGGTTTTCGAGCAGTACGTC. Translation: CASSPTGVFEQYV.